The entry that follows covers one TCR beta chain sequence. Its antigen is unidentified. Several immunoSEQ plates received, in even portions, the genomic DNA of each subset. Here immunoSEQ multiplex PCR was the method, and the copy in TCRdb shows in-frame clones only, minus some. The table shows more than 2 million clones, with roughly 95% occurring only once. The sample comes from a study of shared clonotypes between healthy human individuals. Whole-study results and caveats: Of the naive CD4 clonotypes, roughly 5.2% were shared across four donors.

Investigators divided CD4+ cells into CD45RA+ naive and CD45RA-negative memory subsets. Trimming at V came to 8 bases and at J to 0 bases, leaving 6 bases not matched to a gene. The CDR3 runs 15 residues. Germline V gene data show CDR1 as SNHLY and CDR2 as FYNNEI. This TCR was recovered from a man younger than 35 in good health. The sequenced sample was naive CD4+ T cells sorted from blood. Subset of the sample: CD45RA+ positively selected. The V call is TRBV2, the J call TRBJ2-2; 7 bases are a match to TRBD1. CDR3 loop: CASGPGTANTGELFF. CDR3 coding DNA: TGTGCCAGCGGACCCGGGACAGCGAACACCGGGGAGCTGTTTTTT.